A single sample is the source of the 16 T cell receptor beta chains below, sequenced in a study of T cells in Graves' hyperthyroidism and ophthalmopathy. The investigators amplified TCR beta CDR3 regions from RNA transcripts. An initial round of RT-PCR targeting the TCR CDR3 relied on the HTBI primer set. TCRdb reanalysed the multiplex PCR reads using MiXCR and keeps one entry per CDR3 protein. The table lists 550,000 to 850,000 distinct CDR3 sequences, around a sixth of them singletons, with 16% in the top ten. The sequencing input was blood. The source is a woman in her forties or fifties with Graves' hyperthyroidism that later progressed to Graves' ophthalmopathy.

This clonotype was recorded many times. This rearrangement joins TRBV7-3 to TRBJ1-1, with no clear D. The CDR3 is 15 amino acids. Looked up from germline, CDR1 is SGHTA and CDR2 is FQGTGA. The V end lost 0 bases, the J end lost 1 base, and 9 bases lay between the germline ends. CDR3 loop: CASSLTGLGNTEAFF. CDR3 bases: TGTGCCAGCAGCTTAACCGGCCTGGGGAACACTGAAGCTTTCTTT.

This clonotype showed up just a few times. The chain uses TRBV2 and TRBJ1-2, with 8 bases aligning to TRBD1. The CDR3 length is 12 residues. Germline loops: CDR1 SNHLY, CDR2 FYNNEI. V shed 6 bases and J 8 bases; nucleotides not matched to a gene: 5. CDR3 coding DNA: TGTGCCAGCAGGACAGGGGTGGGAGGCTACACCTTC. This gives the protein CASRTGVGGYTF.

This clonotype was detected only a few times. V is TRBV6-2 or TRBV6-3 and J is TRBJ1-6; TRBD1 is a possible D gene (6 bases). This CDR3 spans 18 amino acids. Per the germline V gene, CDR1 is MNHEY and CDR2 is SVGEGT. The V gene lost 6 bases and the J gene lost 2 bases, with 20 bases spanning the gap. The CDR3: CASSSEGGGGAYNSPLHF. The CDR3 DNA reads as TGTGCCAGCAGCTCGGAAGGAGGGGGAGGCGCCTATAATTCACCCCTCCACTTT.

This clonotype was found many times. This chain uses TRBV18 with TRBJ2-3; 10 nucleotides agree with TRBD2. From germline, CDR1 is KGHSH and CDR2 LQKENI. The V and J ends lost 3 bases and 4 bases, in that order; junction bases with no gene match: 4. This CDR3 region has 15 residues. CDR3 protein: CASSPRTSGADTQYF. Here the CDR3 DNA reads TGTGCCAGCTCACCGCGAACTAGCGGGGCAGATACGCAGTATTTT.

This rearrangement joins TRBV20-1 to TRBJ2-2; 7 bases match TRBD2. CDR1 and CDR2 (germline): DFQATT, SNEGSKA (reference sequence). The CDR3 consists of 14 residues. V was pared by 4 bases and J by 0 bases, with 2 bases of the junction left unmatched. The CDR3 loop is CSAIGGTNTGELFF. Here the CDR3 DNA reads TGCAGTGCTATCGGGGGGACGAACACCGGGGAGCTGTTTTTT.

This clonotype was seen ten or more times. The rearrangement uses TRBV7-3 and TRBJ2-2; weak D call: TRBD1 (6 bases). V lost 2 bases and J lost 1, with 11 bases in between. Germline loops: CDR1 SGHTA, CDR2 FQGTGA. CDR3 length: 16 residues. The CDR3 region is CASSLGRGGNTGELFF. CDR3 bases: TGTGCCAGCAGCTTAGGCAGGGGCGGGAACACCGGGGAGCTGTTTTTT.

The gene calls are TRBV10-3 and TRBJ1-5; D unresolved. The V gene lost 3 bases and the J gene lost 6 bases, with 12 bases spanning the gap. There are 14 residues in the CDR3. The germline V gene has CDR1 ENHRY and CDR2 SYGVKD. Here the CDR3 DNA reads TGTGCCATCAGTGACGTCGAGGGTCTTCAGCCCCAGCATTTT. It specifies CAISDVEGLQPQHF.

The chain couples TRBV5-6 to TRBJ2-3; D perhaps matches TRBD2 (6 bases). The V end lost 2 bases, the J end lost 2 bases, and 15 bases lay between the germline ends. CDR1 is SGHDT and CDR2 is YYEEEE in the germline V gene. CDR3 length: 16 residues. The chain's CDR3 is CASSFVPGGATDTQYF. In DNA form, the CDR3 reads TGTGCCAGCAGCTTTGTACCTGGCGGGGCCACAGATACGCAGTATTTT.

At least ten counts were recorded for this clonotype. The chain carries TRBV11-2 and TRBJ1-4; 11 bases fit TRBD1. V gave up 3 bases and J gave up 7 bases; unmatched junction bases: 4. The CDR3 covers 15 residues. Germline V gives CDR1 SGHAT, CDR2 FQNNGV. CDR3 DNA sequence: TGTGCCAGCAGCTTCTCCGGGACAGGGGGTGAAAAACTGTTTTTT. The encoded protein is CASSFSGTGGEKLFF.

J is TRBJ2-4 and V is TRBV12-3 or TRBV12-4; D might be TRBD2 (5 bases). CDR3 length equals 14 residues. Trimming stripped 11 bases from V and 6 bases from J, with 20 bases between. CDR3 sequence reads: CARTSRRLRNIQYF. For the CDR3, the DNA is TGTGCCCGCACAAGCAGGAGGTTGAGAAACATTCAGTACTTC.

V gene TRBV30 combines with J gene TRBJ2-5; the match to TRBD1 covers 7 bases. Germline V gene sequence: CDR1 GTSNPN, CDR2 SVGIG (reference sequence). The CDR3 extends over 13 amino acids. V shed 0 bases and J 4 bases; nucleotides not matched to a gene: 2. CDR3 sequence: CAWSVAGGETQYF. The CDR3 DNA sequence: TGTGCCTGGAGTGTAGCAGGGGGAGAGACCCAGTACTTC.

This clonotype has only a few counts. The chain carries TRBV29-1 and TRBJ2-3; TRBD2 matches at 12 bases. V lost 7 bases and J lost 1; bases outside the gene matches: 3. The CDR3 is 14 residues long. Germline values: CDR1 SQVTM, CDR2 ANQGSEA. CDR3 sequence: CSERTSGGTDTQYF. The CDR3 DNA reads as TGCAGCGAGAGGACTAGCGGGGGCACAGATACGCAGTATTTT.

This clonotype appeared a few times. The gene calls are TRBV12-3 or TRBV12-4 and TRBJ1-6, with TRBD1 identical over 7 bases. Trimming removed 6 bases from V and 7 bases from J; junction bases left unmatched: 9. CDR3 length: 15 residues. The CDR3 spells CASRYHTGDNSPLHF. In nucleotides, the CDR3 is TGTGCCAGCAGATACCATACAGGGGACAATTCACCCCTCCACTTT.

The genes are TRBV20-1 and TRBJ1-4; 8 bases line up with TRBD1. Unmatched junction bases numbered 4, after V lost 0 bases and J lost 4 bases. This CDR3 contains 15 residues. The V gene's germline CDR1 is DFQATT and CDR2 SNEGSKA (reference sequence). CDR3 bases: TGCAGTGCTAGAGAGCCGGGACAGGTTAATGAAAAACTGTTTTTT. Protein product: CSAREPGQVNEKLFF.

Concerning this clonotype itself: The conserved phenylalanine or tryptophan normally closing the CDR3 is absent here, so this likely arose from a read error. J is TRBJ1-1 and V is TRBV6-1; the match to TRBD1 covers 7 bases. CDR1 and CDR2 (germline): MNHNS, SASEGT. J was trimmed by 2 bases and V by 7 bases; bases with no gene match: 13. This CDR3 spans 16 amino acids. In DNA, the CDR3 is TGTGCCAGCACCCTCTACCGGACAGGCACTAACACTGAAGCTTTCTCT. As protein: CASTLYRTGTNTEAFS.

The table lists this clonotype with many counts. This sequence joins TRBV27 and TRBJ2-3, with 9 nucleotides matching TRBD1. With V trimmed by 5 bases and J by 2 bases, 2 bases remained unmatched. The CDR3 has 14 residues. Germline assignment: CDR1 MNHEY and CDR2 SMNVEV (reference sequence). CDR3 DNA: TGTGCCAGCAGTGGGGACAGGGACACAGATACGCAGTATTTT. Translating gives CASSGDRDTDTQYF.